Listed below are T cell receptor beta chains from one sample, sequenced in a study of cytomegalovirus exposure and HLA in healthy donors. The assay was immunoSEQ multiplex PCR, and TCRdb's table has in-frame clones only and misses some. Of some 120,000 clones listed, 75% to 85% are singletons. The sequencing sample was made of PBMCs. These receptor sequences come from a male donor in good health and CMV-seronegative. CDR3s leave out the opening cysteine and the closing phenylalanine or tryptophan. The order of the fields is CDR3 length, V gene, D gene, CDR3 protein. The D gene is left open where the match is weak.

CDR3 length: 10; V gene: TRBV7-9; D gene: NA; CDR3 protein: SSSSTGGFQH
CDR3 length: 9; V gene: TRBV20-1; D gene: NA; CDR3 protein: SARHRNEQF
CDR3 length: 12; V gene: TRBV6-5; D gene: NA; CDR3 protein: ASTLALNTGELF
CDR3 length: 9; V gene: TRBV30; D gene: NA; CDR3 protein: AWGSYYGYT
CDR3 length: 14; V gene: TRBV6-4; D gene: NA; CDR3 protein: ASSEETTGYPYEQY
CDR3 length: 11; V gene: TRBV28; D gene: NA; CDR3 protein: ASTEDSNYGYT
CDR3 length: 14; V gene: TRBV28; D gene: NA; CDR3 protein: ASSFSSGSGANVLT
CDR3 length: 12; V gene: TRBV5-4; D gene: NA; CDR3 protein: ASSLGGGSLGYT
CDR3 length: 12; V gene: TRBV19; D gene: TRBD2; CDR3 protein: AMTSGRAGETQY
CDR3 length: 11; V gene: TRBV10-2; D gene: TRBD1; CDR3 protein: ASISTGLTEAF
CDR3 length: 13; V gene: TRBV7-9; D gene: TRBD1; CDR3 protein: ASSSVRTGRETQY
CDR3 length: 14; V gene: TRBV27; D gene: NA; CDR3 protein: ASSTGTTGSNQPQH
CDR3 length: 13; V gene: TRBV7-2; D gene: NA; CDR3 protein: ASSFGQGSNQPQH
CDR3 length: 12; V gene: TRBV2; D gene: TRBD2; CDR3 protein: ASRGTTLYNEQF
CDR3 length: 13; V gene: TRBV18; D gene: TRBD1; CDR3 protein: ASSLSAGQGFEQY
CDR3 length: 12; V gene: TRBV7-9; D gene: NA; CDR3 protein: ASSLVEEPYGYT
CDR3 length: 11; V gene: TRBV10-3; D gene: TRBD2; CDR3 protein: AMSGSNGGELF
CDR3 length: 14; V gene: TRBV14; D gene: NA; CDR3 protein: ASSQDTNRPYYGYT
CDR3 length: 12; V gene: TRBV6-1; D gene: NA; CDR3 protein: ASGGTVYTGELF
CDR3 length: 13; V gene: TRBV6-1; D gene: NA; CDR3 protein: ASYSRGSETYEQY
CDR3 length: 13; V gene: TRBV9; D gene: NA; CDR3 protein: ASSVGRQTGNSQY
CDR3 length: 12; V gene: TRBV27; D gene: NA; CDR3 protein: ASSLASRNSPLH